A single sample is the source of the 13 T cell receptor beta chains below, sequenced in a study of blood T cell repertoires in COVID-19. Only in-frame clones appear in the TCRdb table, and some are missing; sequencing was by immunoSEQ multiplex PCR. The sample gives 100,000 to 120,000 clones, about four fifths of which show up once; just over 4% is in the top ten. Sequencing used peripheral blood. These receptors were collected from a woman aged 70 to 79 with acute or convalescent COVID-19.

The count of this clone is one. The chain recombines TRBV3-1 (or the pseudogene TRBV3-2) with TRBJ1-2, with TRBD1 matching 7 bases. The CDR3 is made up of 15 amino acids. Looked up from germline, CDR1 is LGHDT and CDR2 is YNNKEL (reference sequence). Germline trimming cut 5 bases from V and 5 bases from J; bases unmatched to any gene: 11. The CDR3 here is CASSTRPGQKYGYTF. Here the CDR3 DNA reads TGTGCCAGCAGCACCCGACCGGGACAGAAATATGGCTACACCTTC.

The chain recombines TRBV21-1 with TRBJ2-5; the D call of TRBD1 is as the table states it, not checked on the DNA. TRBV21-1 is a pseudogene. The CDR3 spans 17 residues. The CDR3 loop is CASSKKGPKGKKETQYF. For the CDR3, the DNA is TGTGCCAGCAGCAAAAAGGGGCCTAAGGGGAAGAAAGAGACCCAGTACTTC.

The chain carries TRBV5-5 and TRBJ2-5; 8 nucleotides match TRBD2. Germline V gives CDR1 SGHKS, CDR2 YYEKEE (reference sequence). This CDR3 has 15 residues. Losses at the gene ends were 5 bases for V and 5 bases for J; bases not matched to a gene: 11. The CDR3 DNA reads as TGTGCCAGCAGTTCTTTAGCGGGGACGGTGGAGACCCAGTACTTC. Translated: CASSSLAGTVETQYF.

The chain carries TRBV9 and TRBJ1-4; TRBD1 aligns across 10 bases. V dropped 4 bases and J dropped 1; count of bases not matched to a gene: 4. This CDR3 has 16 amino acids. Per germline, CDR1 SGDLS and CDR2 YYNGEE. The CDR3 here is CASSPRTGGTNEKLFF. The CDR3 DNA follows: TGTGCCAGCAGCCCTCGGACAGGGGGAACTAATGAAAAACTGTTTTTT. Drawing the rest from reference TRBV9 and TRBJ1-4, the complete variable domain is DSGVTQTPKHLITATGQRVTLRCSPRSGDLSVYWYQQSLDQGLQFLIQYYNGEERAKGNILERFSAQQFPDLHSELNLSSLELGDSALYFCASSPRTGGTNEKLFFGSGTQLSVL.

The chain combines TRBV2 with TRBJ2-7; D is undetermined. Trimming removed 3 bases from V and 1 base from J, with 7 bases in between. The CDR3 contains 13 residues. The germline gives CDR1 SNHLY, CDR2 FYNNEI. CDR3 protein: CASSEYKSYEQYV. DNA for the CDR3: TGTGCCAGCAGTGAGTACAAGTCCTACGAGCAGTACGTC.

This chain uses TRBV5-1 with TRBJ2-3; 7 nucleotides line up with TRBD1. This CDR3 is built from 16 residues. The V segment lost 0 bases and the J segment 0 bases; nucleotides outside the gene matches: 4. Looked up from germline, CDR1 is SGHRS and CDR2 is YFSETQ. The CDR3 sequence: CASSLAGGRSTDTQYF. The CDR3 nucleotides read TGCGCCAGCAGCTTGGCAGGGGGTAGAAGCACAGATACGCAGTATTTT.

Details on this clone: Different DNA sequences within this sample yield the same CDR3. This CDR3 is CAWTSGYEQYF. CDR3 DNA sequence: TGTGCCTGGACTAGCGGCTACGAGCAGTACTTC. This rearrangement joins TRBV30 to TRBJ2-7; 7 positions match TRBD2. From germline, CDR1 is GTSNPN and CDR2 SVGIG (reference sequence). The CDR3 has 11 residues. After removal of 4 bases from V and 3 bases from J, the junction contained 0 bases not matched to a gene.

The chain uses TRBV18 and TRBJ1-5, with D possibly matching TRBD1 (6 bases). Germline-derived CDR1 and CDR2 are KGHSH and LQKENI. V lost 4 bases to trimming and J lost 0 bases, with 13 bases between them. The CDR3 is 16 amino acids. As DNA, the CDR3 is TGTGCCAGCTCACAACGTGGGACACTTAGCAATCAGCCCCAGCATTTT. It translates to CASSQRGTLSNQPQHF. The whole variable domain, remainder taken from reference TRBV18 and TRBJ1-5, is NAGVMQNPRHLVRRRGQEARLRCSPMKGHSHVYWYRQLPEEGLKFMVYLQKENIIDESGMPKERFSAEFPKEGPSILRIQQVVRGDSAAYFCASSQRGTLSNQPQHFGDGTRLSIL.

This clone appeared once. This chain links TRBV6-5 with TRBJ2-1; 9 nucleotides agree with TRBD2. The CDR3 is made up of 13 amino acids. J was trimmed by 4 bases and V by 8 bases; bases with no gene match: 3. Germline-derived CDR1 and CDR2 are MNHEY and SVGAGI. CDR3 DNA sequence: TGTGCCAGCCGTACTAGCGGGTACAATGAGCAGTTCTTC. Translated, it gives CASRTSGYNEQFF.

CDR3 DNA: TGCGCCAGCAGCTTGGGGATGACCGGGACAGGGGATGGCTACACCTTC. It specifies CASSLGMTGTGDGYTF. The chain is built from TRBV5-1 and TRBJ1-2; TRBD1 matches 10 bases. The CDR3 consists of 16 residues. The germline CDR1 and CDR2 sequences are SGHRS and YFSETQ. Trimming removed 0 bases from V and 6 bases from J; junction bases left unmatched: 8. Drawing the rest from reference TRBV5-1 and TRBJ1-2, the complete variable domain is KAGVTQTPRYLIKTRGQQVTLSCSPISGHRSVSWYQQTPGQGLQFLFEYFSETQRNKGNFPGRFSGRQFSNSRSEMNVSTLELGDSALYLCASSLGMTGTGDGYTFGSGTRLTVV.

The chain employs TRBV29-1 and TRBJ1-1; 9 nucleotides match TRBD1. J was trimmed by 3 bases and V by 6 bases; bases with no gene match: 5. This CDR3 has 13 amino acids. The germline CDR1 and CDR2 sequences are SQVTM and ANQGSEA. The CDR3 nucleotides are TGCAGCGTGAAACAGGGGGCAGACACTGAAGCTTTCTTT. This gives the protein CSVKQGADTEAFF.

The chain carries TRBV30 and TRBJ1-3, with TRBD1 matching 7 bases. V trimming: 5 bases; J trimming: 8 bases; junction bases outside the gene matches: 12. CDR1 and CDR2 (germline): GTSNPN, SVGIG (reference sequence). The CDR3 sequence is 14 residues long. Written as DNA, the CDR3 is TGTGCCTGGGGTGCAGGGGGACACGGGGACACCATATATTTT. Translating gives CAWGAGGHGDTIYF.

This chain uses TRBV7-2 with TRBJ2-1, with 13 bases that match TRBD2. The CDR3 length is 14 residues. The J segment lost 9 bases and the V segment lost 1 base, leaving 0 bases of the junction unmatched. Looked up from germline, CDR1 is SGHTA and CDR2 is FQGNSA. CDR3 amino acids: CASSLGLAGGEQFF. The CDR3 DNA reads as TGTGCCAGCAGCTTAGGACTAGCGGGAGGTGAGCAGTTCTTC.